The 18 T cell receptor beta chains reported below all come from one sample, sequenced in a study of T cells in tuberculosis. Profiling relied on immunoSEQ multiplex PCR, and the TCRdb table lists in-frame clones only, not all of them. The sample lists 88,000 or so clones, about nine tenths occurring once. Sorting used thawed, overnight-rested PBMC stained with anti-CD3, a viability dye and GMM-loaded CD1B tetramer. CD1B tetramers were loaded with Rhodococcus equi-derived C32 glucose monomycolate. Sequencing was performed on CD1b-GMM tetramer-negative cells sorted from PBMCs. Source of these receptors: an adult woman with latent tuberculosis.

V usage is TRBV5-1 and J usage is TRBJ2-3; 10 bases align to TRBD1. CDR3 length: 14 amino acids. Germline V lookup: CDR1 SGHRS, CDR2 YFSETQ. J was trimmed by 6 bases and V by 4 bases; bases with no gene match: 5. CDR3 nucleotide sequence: TGCGCCAGCAGCCCGGACAGGGGGGGGGATACGCAGTATTTT. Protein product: CASSPDRGGDTQYF.

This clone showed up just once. The CDR3 protein is CASSFSQGSSYEQYV. The CDR3 DNA reads TGTGCCAGCAGTTTCTCGCAGGGGAGCTCCTACGAGCAGTACGTC. This sequence joins TRBV28 and TRBJ2-7, with a tentative D call TRBD1 (6 bases). V was trimmed by 3 bases and J by 0 bases, leaving 12 bases between them. Germline V CDR1 and CDR2: MDHEN, SYDVKM. The CDR3 runs to 15 residues.

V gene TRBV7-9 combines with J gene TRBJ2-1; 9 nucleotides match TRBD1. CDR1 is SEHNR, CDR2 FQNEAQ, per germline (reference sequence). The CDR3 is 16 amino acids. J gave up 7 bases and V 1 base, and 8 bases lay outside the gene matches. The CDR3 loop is CASSLGAGTGRNEQFF. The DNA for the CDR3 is TGTGCCAGCAGCTTAGGGGCCGGGACAGGGAGGAATGAGCAGTTCTTC.

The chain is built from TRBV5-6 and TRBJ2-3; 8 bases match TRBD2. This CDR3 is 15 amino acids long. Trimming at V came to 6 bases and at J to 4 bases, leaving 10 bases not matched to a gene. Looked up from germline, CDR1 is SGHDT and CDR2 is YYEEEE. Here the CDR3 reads CASILNGGAADTQYF. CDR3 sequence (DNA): TGTGCCAGCATCCTCAACGGGGGGGCCGCAGATACGCAGTATTTT.

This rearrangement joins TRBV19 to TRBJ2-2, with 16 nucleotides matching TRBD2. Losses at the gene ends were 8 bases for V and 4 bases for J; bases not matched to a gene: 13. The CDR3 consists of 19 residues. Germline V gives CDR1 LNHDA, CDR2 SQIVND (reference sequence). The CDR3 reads CASGAGTSGGAAGTGELFF. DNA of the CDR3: TGTGCCAGTGGCGCAGGGACTAGCGGGGGGGCGGCGGGCACCGGGGAGCTGTTTTTT.

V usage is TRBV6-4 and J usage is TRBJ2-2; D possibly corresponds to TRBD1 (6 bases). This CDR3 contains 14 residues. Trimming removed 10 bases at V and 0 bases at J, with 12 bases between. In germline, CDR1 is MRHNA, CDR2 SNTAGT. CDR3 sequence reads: CATSGTTNTGELFF. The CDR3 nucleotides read TGTGCCACCTCCGGGACAACGAACACCGGGGAGCTGTTTTTT.

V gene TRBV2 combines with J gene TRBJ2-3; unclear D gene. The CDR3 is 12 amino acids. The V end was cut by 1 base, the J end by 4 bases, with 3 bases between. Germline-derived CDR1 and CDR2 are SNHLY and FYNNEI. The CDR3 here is CASSEGADTQYF. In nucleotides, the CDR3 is TGTGCCAGCAGTGAAGGCGCAGATACGCAGTATTTT.

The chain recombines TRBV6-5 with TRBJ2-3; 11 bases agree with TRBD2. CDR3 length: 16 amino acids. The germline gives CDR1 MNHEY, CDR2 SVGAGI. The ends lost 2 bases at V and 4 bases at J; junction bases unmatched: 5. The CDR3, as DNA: TGTGCCAGCAGTTACGGGCTAGCGGGGGGTCCAGATACGCAGTATTTT. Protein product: CASSYGLAGGPDTQYF.

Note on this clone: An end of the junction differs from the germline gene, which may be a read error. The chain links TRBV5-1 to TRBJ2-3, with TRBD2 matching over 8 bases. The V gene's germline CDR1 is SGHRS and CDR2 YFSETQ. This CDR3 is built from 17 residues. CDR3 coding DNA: TGCGCCAGCAGATTGGCTTCGGGGGGGGGCCGCACAGATACGCAGTATTTT. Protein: CASRLASGGGRTDTQYF.

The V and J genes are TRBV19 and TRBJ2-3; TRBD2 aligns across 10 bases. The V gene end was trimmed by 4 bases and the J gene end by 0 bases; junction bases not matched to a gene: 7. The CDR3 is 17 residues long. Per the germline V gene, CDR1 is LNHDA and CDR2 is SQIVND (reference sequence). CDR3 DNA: TGTGCCAGTAGTAAGAGGAGCGGGGGGGTGAGCACAGATACGCAGTATTTT. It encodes CASSKRSGGVSTDTQYF. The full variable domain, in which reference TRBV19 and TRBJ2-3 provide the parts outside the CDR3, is DGGITQSPKYLFRKEGQNVTLSCEQNLNHDAMYWYRQDPGQGLRLIYYSQIVNDFQKGDIAEGYSVSREKKESFPLTVTSAQKNPTAFYLCASSKRSGGVSTDTQYFGPGTRLTVL.

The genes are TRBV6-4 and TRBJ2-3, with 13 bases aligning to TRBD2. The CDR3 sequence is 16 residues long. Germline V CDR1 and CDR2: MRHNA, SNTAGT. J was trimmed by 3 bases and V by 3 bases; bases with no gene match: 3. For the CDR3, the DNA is TGTGCCAGCAGTGAACTAGCGGGGGGGCGTACAGATACGCAGTATTTT. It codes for CASSELAGGRTDTQYF.

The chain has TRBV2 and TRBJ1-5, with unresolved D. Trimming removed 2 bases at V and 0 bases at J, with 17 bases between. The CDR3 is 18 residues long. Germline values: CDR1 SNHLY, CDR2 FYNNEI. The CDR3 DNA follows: TGTGCCAGCAGTGAACCGCGGGGTTGGGGTAATAGCAATCAGCCCCAGCATTTT. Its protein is CASSEPRGWGNSNQPQHF.

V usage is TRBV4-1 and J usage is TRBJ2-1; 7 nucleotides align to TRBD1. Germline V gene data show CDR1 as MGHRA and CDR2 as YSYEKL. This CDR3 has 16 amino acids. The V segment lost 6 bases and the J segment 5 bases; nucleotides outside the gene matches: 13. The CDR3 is CASSHEINRGDNEQFF. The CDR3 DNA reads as TGCGCCAGCAGTCATGAAATAAACAGGGGAGACAATGAGCAGTTCTTC.

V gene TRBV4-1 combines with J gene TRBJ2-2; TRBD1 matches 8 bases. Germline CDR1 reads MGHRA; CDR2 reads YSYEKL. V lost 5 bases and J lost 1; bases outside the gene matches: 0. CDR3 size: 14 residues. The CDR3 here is CASSDRGNTGELFF. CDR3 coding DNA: TGCGCCAGCAGCGACAGGGGGAACACCGGGGAGCTGTTTTTT.

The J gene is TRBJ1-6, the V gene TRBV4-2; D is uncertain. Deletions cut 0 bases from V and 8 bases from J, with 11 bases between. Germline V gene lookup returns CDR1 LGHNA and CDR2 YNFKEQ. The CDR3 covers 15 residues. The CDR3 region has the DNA TGTGCCAGCAGCCAAGACGACATCCCCTATTCACCCCTCCACTTT. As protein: CASSQDDIPYSPLHF.

The DNA for the CDR3 is TGTGCCAGCAGCCACAAGACAGGGTTCAATCAGCCCCAGCATTTT. Protein sequence: CASSHKTGFNQPQHF. The chain is built from TRBV7-8 and TRBJ1-5; 7 bases agree with TRBD1. Germline CDR1 is SGHVS and CDR2 is FQNEAQ. The V segment lost 5 bases and the J segment 3 bases; nucleotides outside the gene matches: 7. There are 15 residues in the CDR3.

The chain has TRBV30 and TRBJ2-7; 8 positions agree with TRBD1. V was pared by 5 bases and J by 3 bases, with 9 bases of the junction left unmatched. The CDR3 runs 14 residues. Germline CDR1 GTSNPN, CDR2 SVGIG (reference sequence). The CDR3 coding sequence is TGTGCCTGGGATTCCGGGACAGGACTCTACGAGCAGTACTTC. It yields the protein CAWDSGTGLYEQYF.

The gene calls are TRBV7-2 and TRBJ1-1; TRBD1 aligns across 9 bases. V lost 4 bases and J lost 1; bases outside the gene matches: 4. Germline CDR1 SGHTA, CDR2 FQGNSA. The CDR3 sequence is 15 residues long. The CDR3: CASSSLTGGNTEAFF. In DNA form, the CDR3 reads TGTGCCAGCAGCTCTCTGACAGGGGGGAACACTGAAGCTTTCTTT.